This T cell receptor (beta chain) is drawn from a study of cytomegalovirus exposure and HLA in healthy donors. The junction had 2 bases not matched to a gene; V was cut back by 4 bases and J by 2 bases. The CDR3 consists of 14 residues. CDR1 is MNHEY and CDR2 is SMNVEV in the germline V gene (reference sequence). Amplification used 60 Vbeta primers and 13 Jbeta primers. Sequencing used immunoSEQ multiplex PCR; TCRdb keeps in-frame clones, though not all of them. The table shows 150,000 to 170,000 clones, with roughly 83% occurring only once. The chain carries TRBV27 and TRBJ1-2; 9 bases match TRBD1. Sequences were obtained from PBMCs. This clonotype originated in a man aged 25-45 years in good health and CMV-seropositive. CDR3 amino acids: CASSWGQGNYGYTF. The CDR3 region has the DNA TGTGCCAGCAGTTGGGGACAGGGAAACTATGGCTACACCTTC.